The rows below give T cell receptor beta chains drawn from one sample of a study of control samples from healthy donors and cancer patients. TCRdb keeps only in-frame clones here, not all; method: immunoSEQ multiplex PCR. The table lists more than 95,000 clones, roughly 91% of them singletons. The sequenced sample consisted of PBMCs. All receptors derive from a man in his sixties with lung cancer. Each CDR3 is given with its conserved first and last residue. D genes are given only for firm matches. Not every row has a clone size; where given, it reads once, few, many or a size class.

d_call	j_call	clone_size	v_call	cdr3_nt	cdr3_aa
TRBD1	TRBJ1-4	NA	TRBV5-1	TGCGCCAGCAGCTCCTCGGAACACACAGGGGGCGTTTTTCCGGGAAAACTGTTTTTT	CASSSSEHTGGVFPGKLFF
NA	TRBJ1-1	NA	TRBV5-1	TGCGCCAGCAGCTTGTCTTGGGGTTTTACGGTAAACACTGAAGCTTTCTTT	CASSLSWGFTVNTEAFF
TRBD1	TRBJ2-4	NA	TRBV7-3	TGTGCCAGCAGCTTAGACAGGGTCGTCAAAAACATTCAGTACTTC	CASSLDRVVKNIQYF
TRBD2	TRBJ2-4	few	TRBV9	TGTGCCAGCAGCTCCGGGACTAGGTTAATTCAGTACTTC	CASSSGTRLIQYF
NA	TRBJ2-3	NA	TRBV27	TGTGCCAGCAGGGAAGGGAGGGGGAAGGGGGGCACAGATACGCAGTATTTT	CASREGRGKGGTDTQYF
NA	TRBJ1-1	once	TRBV30	TGTGCCTGGAGACCGAAGGCGGCCAAAGGAAACACTGAAGCTTTCTTT	CAWRPKAAKGNTEAFF
NA	TRBJ2-5	NA	TRBV24-1	TGTGCCACCAGTGGAGAAAAAGGGGGGGCGGGTCAAGAGACCCAGTACTTC	CATSGEKGGAGQETQYF
NA	TRBJ1-4	NA	TRBV7-3	TGTGCCAGCAGCCTGGGGCATAGTGCTAATGAAAAACTGTTTTTT	CASSLGHSANEKLFF
NA	TRBJ2-3	NA	TRBV6-1	TGTGCCAGCAGTGCTTCACGGAGTAGGGGCTCTAGCACAGATACGCAGTATTTT	CASSASRSRGSSTDTQYF
NA	TRBJ2-6	once	TRBV27	TGTGCCAGCAGTTTATGGGCAGCCACCTCTGGGGCCAACGTCCTGACTTTC	CASSLWAATSGANVLTF
NA	TRBJ2-4	NA	TRBV10-3	TGTGCCATCAGTGACGGACGAGCCAAAAACATTCAGTACTTC	CAISDGRAKNIQYF
NA	TRBJ1-2	NA	TRBV30	TGTGCCTGGAGTGGACAGTCCTTCAACTATGGCTACACCTTC	CAWSGQSFNYGYTF
NA	TRBJ1-2	NA	TRBV7-3	TGTGCCAGCAGCTTAACAGGAGACAGACTTAACTATGGCTACACCTTC	CASSLTGDRLNYGYTF
TRBD2	TRBJ2-3	NA	TRBV7-9	TGTGCCAGCAGCTTAGTTTTAGCGGGGAACACAGATACGCAGTATTTT	CASSLVLAGNTDTQYF
NA	TRBJ2-6	NA	TRBV4-1	TGCGCCAGCAGCCAATACAGCCTCTCTGGGGCCAACGTCCTGACTTTC	CASSQYSLSGANVLTF
TRBD2	TRBJ2-1	NA	TRBV11-3	TGTGCCAGCAGCTTAGTGAACAGCGGGGGGTGGAATGAGCAGTTCTTC	CASSLVNSGGWNEQFF
NA	TRBJ1-2	NA	TRBV29-1	TGCAGCTCCTGGGTCACAGCGAACTATGGCTACACCTTC	CSSWVTANYGYTF
TRBD1	TRBJ2-5	NA	TRBV7-9	TGTGCCAGCAGCTTAGTGGACAGGTTGGGGACCCAGTACTTC	CASSLVDRLGTQYF
NA	TRBJ2-3	NA	TRBV24-1	TGTGCCACCAGTGATCCGAGTTGGGATACGCAGTATTTT	CATSDPSWDTQYF
NA	TRBJ2-1	NA	TRBV7-3	TGTGCCAGCAGCACCCGGGCAGGGTTTGACTCCTACAATGAGCAGTTCTTC	CASSTRAGFDSYNEQFF
TRBD1	TRBJ1-5	NA	TRBV6-5	TGTGCCAGCAGTTCGTTACAGGGGGTCGGCAATCAGCCCCAGCATTTT	CASSSLQGVGNQPQHF
NA	TRBJ2-1	NA	TRBV5-1	TGCGCCAGCAGCTTGAGAGGGGAAGGTGTCAATGAGCAGTTCTTC	CASSLRGEGVNEQFF
NA	TRBJ2-1	NA	TRBV5-1	TGCGCCAGCAGCTTCAAGGGCAATGAGCAGTTCTTC	CASSFKGNEQFF
NA	TRBJ1-5	NA	TRBV5-8	TGTGCTAGCAGCTTGTCTCCGATTCGGCAGCCCCAGCATTTT	CASSLSPIRQPQHF
TRBD1	TRBJ1-2	NA	TRBV6-6	TGTGCCAGCAGTGCCCGCAGGGGGAGTTATGGCTACACCTTC	CASSARRGSYGYTF
NA	TRBJ2-1	NA	TRBV11-3	TGTGCCAGCAGCTTCGGGTCTATGTACATTGAGCAGTTCTTC	CASSFGSMYIEQFF
NA	TRBJ1-6	once	TRBV5-1	TGCGCCAGCAGCTTGGGCTCCAACGCGGGGAATTCACCCCTCCACTTT	CASSLGSNAGNSPLHF
TRBD1	TRBJ2-2	NA	TRBV24-1	TGTGCCACCAGTGGACAGGGGACCGGGGAGCTGTTTTTT	CATSGQGTGELFF
NA	TRBJ2-1	NA	TRBV5-1	TGCGCCAGCAGAAAAAATAAAGATGAGCAGTTCTTC	CASRKNKDEQFF
NA	TRBJ2-1	NA	TRBV24-1	TGTGCCACCAGTGCGGGGCGAAATGAGCAGTTCTTC	CATSAGRNEQFF
TRBD2	TRBJ2-3	NA	TRBV2	TGTGCCCTAGGGACTAGTCTTGCAGATACGCAGTATTTT	CALGTSLADTQYF
NA	TRBJ1-2	few	TRBV18	TGTGCCAGCTCCCGAGGGACGGATGGCTACACCTTC	CASSRGTDGYTF
NA	TRBJ1-1	NA	TRBV12-3/TRBV12-4	TGTGCCAGCAGTTTCCTCGGGGCTGAAGCTTTCTTT	CASSFLGAEAFF
TRBD1	TRBJ1-6	NA	TRBV7-9	TGTGCCAGCAGCTTAGGAGGAGACAGGGGTAACTCACCCCTCCACTTT	CASSLGGDRGNSPLHF
TRBD2	TRBJ2-2	NA	TRBV27	TGCCCCCGCAGTTCAGAAACGCGGGGGGGCCGGACCGGGGAGCTGTTTTTT	CPRSSETRGGRTGELFF
TRBD1	TRBJ1-2	NA	TRBV5-5	TGTGCCAGCAGCGGGGACAGCATTAACTATGGCTACACCTTC	CASSGDSINYGYTF
NA	TRBJ1-4	NA	TRBV30	TGTGCCTGGAGTCGGGGGGATTTTAATGAAAAACTGTTTTTT	CAWSRGDFNEKLFF
NA	TRBJ2-6	NA	TRBV2	TGTGCCGGGGTTGTGTCTGGGGCCAACGTCCTGACTTTC	CAGVVSGANVLTF
NA	TRBJ1-1	NA	TRBV2	TGTGCCAGCAGGTATCTTTCCGTGAACACTGAAGCTTTCTTT	CASRYLSVNTEAFF
NA	TRBJ2-3	NA	TRBV11-3	TGTGCCAGCAGCCATTATTCGCCCCTCACAGATACGCAGTATTTT	CASSHYSPLTDTQYF
NA	TRBJ2-5	NA	TRBV18	TGTGCCAGCTCACCACGTGAGGGTTCGGAGACCCAGTACTTC	CASSPREGSETQYF
NA	TRBJ1-1	NA	TRBV12-3/TRBV12-4	TGTGCCAGCAGTTACAGGGAAGGAACTGAAGCTTTCTTT	CASSYREGTEAFF
NA	TRBJ1-3	NA	TRBV10-3	TGTGCCATCGGTTTCTCAGGGGAAGGAAACACCATATATTTT	CAIGFSGEGNTIYF
NA	TRBJ1-2	NA	TRBV18	TGTGCCAGCTCACCACAAGTATGGGAAAACTATGGCTACACCTTC	CASSPQVWENYGYTF
TRBD1	TRBJ2-1	few	TRBV6-5	TGTGCCAGCGACGCCCGACAGGGAGCCTACAATGAGCAGTTCTTC	CASDARQGAYNEQFF
TRBD1	TRBJ2-5	NA	TRBV6-2/TRBV6-3	TGTGCCAGCAGTACCCGAACGGGACAGGGAGGAGAGACCCAGTACTTC	CASSTRTGQGGETQYF
NA	TRBJ1-1	NA	TRBV18	TGTGCCAGCTCACCTGGACGAAGTGAAGCTTTCTTT	CASSPGRSEAFF
NA	TRBJ2-5	NA	TRBV20-1	TGCAGTGCTAGTGCGAGACAAGAGACCCAGTACTTC	CSASARQETQYF
TRBD1	TRBJ2-1	NA	TRBV24-1	TGTGCCACCAGTGATGCGATCCCCGGGACAGGGCAGTTCTTC	CATSDAIPGTGQFF
NA	TRBJ1-1	NA	TRBV6-5	TGTGCCAGCACCACCCCCCAGCTCACTGAAGCTTTCTTT	CASTTPQLTEAFF
TRBD1	TRBJ1-5	few	TRBV5-1	TGCGCCAGCAGCTTGGGACCGGGACAGCAAATTCAGCCCCAGCATTTT	CASSLGPGQQIQPQHF
NA	TRBJ2-7	NA	TRBV7-9	TGTGCCAGCAGCTTAGCCCCGACACCCTACGAGCAGTACTTC	CASSLAPTPYEQYF